This TCR beta chain was sequenced in a study of blood T cells in healthy people across ages. Study information: With template switching, about one barcoded beta molecule was captured per two T cells.

Points from the study as a whole: Roughly linear age-related decline in beta diversity appeared, significant by age 40. Fewer expanded clones and more diversity marked long-lived versus aged donors.

In the case of this clonotype: Its antigen is still unknown.

V was pared by 0 bases and J by 0 bases, with 10 bases between. Germline assignment: CDR1 SGHRS and CDR2 YFSETQ. CDR3 length equals 15 residues. The use of a sample-barcoded 5' primer and a J-beta primer mix characterized a second PCR of roughly 7 to 11 cycles. TCRdb recomputed calls from the 5' RACE reads with MiXCR, one row per CDR3 protein. The top ten hold approximately 24% of the sample, which has hundreds of thousands of distinct CDR3 sequences, around 50% seen once. Sequencing was done on a sample of blood. The chain is built from TRBV5-1 and TRBJ2-7; no definite D call. The sequence derives from a man between 40 and 49 years old in good health. The CDR3 nucleotides are TGCGCCAGCAGCTTGGATAGGACGGCCTCCTACGAGCAGTACTTC. Amino acids: CASSLDRTASYEQYF. Filled out from reference TRBV5-1 and TRBJ2-7, the complete variable domain reads KAGVTQTPRYLIKTRGQQVTLSCSPISGHRSVSWYQQTPGQGLQFLFEYFSETQRNKGNFPGRFSGRQFSNSRSEMNVSTLELGDSALYLCASSLDRTASYEQYFGPGTRLTVT.